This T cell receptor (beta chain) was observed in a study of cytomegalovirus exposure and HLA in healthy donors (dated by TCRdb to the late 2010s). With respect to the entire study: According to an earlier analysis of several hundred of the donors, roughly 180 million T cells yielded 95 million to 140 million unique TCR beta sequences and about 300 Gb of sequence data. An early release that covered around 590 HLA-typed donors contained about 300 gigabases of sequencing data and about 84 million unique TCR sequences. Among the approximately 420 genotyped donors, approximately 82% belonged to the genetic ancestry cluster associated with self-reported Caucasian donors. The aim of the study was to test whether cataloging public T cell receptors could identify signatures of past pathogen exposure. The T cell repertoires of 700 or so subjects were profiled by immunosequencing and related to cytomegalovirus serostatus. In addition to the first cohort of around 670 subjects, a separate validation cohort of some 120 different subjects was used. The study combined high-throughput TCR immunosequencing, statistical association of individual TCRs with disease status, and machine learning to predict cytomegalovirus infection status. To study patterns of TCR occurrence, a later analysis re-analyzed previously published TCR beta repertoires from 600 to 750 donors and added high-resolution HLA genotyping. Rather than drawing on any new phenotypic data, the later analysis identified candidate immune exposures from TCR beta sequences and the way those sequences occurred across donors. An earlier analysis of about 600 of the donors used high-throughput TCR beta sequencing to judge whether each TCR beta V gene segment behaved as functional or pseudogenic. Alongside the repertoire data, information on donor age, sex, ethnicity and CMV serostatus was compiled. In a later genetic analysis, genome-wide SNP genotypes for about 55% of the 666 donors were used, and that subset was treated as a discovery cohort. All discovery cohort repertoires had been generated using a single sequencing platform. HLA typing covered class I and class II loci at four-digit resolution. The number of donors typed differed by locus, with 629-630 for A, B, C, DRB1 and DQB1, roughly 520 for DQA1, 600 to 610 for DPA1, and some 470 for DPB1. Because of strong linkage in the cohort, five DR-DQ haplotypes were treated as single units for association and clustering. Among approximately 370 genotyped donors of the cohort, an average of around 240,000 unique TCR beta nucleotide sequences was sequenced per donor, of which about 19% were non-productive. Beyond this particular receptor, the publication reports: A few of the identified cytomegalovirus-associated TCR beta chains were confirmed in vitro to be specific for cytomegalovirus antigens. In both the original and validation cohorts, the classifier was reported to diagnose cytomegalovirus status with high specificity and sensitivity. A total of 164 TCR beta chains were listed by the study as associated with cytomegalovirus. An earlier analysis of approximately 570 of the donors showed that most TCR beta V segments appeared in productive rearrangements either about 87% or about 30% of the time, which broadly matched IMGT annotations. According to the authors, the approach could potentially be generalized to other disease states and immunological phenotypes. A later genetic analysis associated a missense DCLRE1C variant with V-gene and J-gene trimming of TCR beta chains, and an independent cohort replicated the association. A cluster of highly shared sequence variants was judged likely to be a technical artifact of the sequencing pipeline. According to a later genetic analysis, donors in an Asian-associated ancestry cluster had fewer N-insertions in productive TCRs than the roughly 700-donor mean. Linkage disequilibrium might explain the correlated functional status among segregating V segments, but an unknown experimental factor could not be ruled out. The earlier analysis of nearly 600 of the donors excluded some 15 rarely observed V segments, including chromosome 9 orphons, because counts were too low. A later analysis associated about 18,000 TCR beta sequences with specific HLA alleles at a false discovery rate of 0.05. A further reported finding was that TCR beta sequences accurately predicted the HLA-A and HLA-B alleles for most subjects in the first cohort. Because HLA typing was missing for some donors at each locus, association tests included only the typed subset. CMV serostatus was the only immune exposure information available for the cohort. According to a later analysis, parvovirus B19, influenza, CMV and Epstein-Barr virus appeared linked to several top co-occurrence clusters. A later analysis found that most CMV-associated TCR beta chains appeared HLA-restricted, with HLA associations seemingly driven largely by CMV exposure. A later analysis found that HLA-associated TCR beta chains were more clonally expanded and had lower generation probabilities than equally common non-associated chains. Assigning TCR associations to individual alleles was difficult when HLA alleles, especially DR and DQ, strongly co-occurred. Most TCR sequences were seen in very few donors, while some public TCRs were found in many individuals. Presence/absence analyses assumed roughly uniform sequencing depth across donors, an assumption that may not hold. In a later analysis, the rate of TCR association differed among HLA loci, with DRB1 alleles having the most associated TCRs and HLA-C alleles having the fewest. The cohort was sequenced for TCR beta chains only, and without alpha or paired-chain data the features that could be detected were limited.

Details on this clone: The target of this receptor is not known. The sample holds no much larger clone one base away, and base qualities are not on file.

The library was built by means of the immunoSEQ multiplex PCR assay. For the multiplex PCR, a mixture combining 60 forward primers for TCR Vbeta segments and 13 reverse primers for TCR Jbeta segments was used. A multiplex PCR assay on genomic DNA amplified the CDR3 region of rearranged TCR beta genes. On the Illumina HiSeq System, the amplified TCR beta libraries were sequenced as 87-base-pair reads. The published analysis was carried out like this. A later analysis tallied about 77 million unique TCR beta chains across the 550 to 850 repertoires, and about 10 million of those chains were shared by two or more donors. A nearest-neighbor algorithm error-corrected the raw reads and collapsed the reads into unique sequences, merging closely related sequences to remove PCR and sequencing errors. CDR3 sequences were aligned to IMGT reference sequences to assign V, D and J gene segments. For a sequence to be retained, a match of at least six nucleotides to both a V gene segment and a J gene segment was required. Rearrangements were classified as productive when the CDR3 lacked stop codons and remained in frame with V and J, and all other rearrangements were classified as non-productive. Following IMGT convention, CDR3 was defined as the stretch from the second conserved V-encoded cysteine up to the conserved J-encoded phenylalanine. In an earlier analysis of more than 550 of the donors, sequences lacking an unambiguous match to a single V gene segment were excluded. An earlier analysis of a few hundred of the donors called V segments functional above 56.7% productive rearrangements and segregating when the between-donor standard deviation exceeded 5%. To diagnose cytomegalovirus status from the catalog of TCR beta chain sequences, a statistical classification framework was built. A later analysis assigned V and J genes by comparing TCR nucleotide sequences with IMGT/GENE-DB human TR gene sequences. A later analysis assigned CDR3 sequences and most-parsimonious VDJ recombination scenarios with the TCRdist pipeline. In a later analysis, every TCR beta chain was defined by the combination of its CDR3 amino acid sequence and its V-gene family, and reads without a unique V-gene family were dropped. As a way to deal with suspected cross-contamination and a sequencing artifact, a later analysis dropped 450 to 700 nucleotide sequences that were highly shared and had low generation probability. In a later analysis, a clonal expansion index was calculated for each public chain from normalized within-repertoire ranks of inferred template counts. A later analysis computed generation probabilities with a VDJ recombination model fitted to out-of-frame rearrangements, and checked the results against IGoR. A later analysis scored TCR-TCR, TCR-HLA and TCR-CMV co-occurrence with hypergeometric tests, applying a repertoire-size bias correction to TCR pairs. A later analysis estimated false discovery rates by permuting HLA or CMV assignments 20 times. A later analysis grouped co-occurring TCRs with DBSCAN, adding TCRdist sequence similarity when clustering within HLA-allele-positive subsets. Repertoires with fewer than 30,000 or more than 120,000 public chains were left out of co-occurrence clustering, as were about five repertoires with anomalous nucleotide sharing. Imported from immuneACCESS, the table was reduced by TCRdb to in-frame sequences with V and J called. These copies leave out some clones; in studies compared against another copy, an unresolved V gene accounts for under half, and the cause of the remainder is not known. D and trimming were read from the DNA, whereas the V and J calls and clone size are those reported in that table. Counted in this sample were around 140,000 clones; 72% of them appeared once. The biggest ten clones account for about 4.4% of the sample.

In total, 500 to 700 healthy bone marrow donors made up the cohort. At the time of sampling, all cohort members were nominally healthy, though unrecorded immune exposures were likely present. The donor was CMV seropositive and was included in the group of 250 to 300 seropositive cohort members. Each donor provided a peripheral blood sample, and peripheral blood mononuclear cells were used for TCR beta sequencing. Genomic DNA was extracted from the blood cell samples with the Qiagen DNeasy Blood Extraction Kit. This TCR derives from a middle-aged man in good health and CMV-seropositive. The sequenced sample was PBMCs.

The CDR3 protein is CASGTGGFTGELFF. The nucleotide sequence is TGCGCCAGCGGGACAGGGGGCTTCACCGGGGAGCTGTTTTTT. The chain employs TRBV5-1 and TRBJ2-2, and TRBD1 aligns with 12 junction nucleotides. Trimmed from V: 7 bases; trimmed from J: 4 bases; junction bases lacking a gene match: 2. The CDR3 runs 14 amino acids, cysteine and phenylalanine included. Just the 42-base CDR3 DNA is kept, in frame starting at base 1. The germline V gene yields SGHRS for CDR1 and YFSETQ for CDR2.